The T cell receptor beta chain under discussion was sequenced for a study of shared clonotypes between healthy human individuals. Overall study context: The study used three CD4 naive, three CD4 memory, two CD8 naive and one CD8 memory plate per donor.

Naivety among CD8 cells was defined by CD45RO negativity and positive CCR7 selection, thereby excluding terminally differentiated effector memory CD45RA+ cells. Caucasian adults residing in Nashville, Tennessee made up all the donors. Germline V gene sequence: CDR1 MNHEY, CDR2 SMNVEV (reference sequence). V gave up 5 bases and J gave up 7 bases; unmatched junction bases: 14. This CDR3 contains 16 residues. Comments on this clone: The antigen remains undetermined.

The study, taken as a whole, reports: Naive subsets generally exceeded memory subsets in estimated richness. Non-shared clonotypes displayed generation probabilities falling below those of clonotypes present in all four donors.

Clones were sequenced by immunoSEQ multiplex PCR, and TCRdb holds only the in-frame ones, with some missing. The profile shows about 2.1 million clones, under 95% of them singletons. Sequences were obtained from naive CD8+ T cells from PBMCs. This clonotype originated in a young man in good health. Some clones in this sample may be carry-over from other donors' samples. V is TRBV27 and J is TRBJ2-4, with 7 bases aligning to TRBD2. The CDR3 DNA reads TGTGCCAGCAGTCCTCTGGGGAGGGACTGGGTGAACATTCAGTACTTC. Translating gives CASSPLGRDWVNIQYF.